The 2 T cell receptor beta chains presented below share a single source sample, sequenced in a study of PD-1 blockade in mismatch repair-deficient tumors. Here immunoSEQ multiplex PCR was the method, and the copy in TCRdb shows in-frame clones only, minus some. In the table there are fewer than 100,000 clones, 81% of which are singletons. The specimen was peripheral blood, collected 12 weeks after starting pembrolizumab. All receptors derive from an adult with mismatch repair-deficient cancer.

V gene TRBV6-1 combines with J gene TRBJ2-3; the D is unclear. Germline loops: CDR1 MNHNS, CDR2 SASEGT. Trimming stripped 3 bases from V and 2 bases from J, with 9 bases between. The CDR3 loop spans 14 amino acids. In DNA, the CDR3 is TGTGCCAGCAGTGAGTTGTCCATCACAGATACGCAGTATTTT. It codes for CASSELSITDTQYF.

This clone was counted between two and nine times. The chain has TRBV11-3 and TRBJ2-4; TRBD2 aligns across 7 bases. V lost 3 bases and J lost 8; bases outside the gene matches: 4. Per the germline V gene, CDR1 is SGHNT and CDR2 is YENEEA. The CDR3 loop spans 13 amino acids. This CDR3 reads CASSFQGGDIQYF. For the CDR3, the DNA is TGTGCCAGCAGCTTCCAGGGAGGGGACATTCAGTACTTC. Full variable domain (missing parts from reference TRBV11-3 and TRBJ2-4): EAGVVQSPRYKIIEKKQPVAFWCNPISGHNTLYWYLQNLGQGPELLIRYENEEAVDDSQLPKDRFSAERLKGVDSTLKIQPAELGDSAVYLCASSFQGGDIQYFGAGTRLSVL.